This record concerns one T cell receptor beta chain sequence. This clonotype was detected a few times. Its recognized antigen is unknown. The sample holds no much larger clone one base away, and base qualities are not on file. Ends trimmed: V by 3 bases, J by 2 bases; bases unmatched to a gene: 7. The CDR3 covers 15 residues, taking in both the cysteine and the phenylalanine. Only the CDR3 DNA stays, 45 bases, in frame from base 1. CDR1 and CDR2, per the germline V gene, are SQVTM and ANQGSEA. These data originate in a study of response to subunit inactivated influenza vaccine (dated by TCRdb to the late 2010s). General notes on the study: The study used deep quantitative T cell receptor repertoire profiling to track responses to a trivalent subunit inactivated influenza vaccine. Broad study findings and their caveats: The authors proposed that each seasonal influenza vaccination may bring in only a limited number of new T cells.

The method was RT-PCR. The run used an Illumina HiSeq 2500. The public reads were run again by TCRdb, first through fastp at Q25 and then through MiXCR, and only productive beta chains were kept. Each entry is one CDR3 protein sequence, shown with its most common DNA and genes. A total of hundreds of thousands of distinct CDR3 sequences appear in this sample, under 9% of them only once. 10% to 15% of the sample belongs to the ten largest clones. This chain joins TRBV29-1 to TRBJ2-3, with 8 junctional bases fitting TRBD1. This clonotype was obtained from a man aged 50 to 69 who received an inactivated influenza vaccine. Donor details come from another sample of the same person, matched by shared clones. The material was PBMCs from blood, obtained around 25 months after vaccination. The CDR3 amino acid sequence is: CSVDPRQGLTDTQYF. The sequenced DNA is TGCAGCGTTGACCCTCGACAGGGGCTCACAGATACGCAGTATTTT.